These 16 T cell receptor beta chains came from one sample sequenced in a study of breast tumors, draining lymph nodes, adjacent tissues. The lymph nodes were axillary draining lymph nodes from breast cancer patients. TCRdb redid the calling of the multiplex PCR reads with MiXCR, one entry per CDR3 protein. The top ten clones hold 3% to 4.5% of a sample with about 220,000 distinct CDR3 sequences, less than 35% of them seen once. The sample was axillary lymph node tissue. The receptor set was obtained from a female donor with breast cancer. Some clones in this sample may be carry-over from other donors' samples.

The chain uses TRBV6-1 and TRBJ2-3; TRBD2 aligns across 11 bases. J was trimmed by 4 bases and V by 5 bases; bases with no gene match: 5. Germline V gene sequence: CDR1 MNHNS, CDR2 SASEGT. The CDR3 loop spans 15 amino acids. CDR3 protein: CASSRVAGGSDTQYF. In DNA, the CDR3 is TGTGCCAGCAGTAGGGTAGCGGGAGGGTCAGATACGCAGTATTTT.

This clonotype came up many times. The gene calls are TRBV18 and TRBJ1-5; D unclear. V lost 4 bases and J lost 0, with 10 bases in between. The CDR3 totals 15 residues. Looked up from germline, CDR1 is KGHSH and CDR2 is LQKENI. The CDR3 loop is CASSRSPLSNQPQHF. The CDR3, as DNA: TGTGCCAGCTCACGATCACCGCTTAGCAATCAGCCCCAGCATTTT.

Only a few counts were recorded for this clonotype. J is TRBJ1-5 and V is TRBV2; no clear D. The V and J ends lost 4 bases and 5 bases respectively, with 15 bases between them. The CDR3 is made up of 15 amino acids. From germline, CDR1 is SNHLY and CDR2 FYNNEI. The CDR3 spells CASSASEGTDQPQHF. CDR3 coding DNA: TGTGCCAGCAGTGCTAGCGAGGGAACGGATCAGCCCCAGCATTTT.

This sequence joins TRBV6-5 and TRBJ2-1; tentatively, D is TRBD2 (5 bases). Germline CDR1 is MNHEY and CDR2 is SVGAGI. This CDR3 comprises 15 residues. Trimming pared 1 base from V and 2 bases from J, leaving 9 bases between. The CDR3 DNA is TGTGCCAGCAGTTACTTGAGGGCCCCCTACAATGAGCAGTTCTTC. This encodes CASSYLRAPYNEQFF.

This clonotype was seen many times. V and J are TRBV11-3 and TRBJ2-1; D call uncertain. V lost 1 base, J lost 5 bases, and 12 bases lay in between. The CDR3 length is 15 residues. Germline V CDR1 and CDR2: SGHNT, YENEEA. The CDR3 DNA follows: TGTGCCAGCAGCTTAGTTGGGGTAGAAAACAATGAGCAGTTCTTC. It yields the protein CASSLVGVENNEQFF.

The chain has TRBV27 and TRBJ2-7, with D perhaps matching TRBD1 (5 bases). The CDR3 covers 12 residues. Trimming removed 3 bases from V and 6 bases from J, with 9 bases in between. CDR1 MNHEY and CDR2 SMNVEV come from the germline V gene (reference sequence). The DNA of the CDR3 is TGTGCCAGCAGTTTCAGGGTCGGCGAGCAGTACTTC. This translates into CASSFRVGEQYF.

This clonotype has at least ten counts. This chain links TRBV10-3 with TRBJ1-4; weak D call: TRBD1 (6 bases). V was trimmed by 3 bases and J by 5 bases, leaving 16 bases between them. This CDR3 contains 16 residues. Per the germline V gene, CDR1 is ENHRY and CDR2 is SYGVKD. The CDR3 nucleotides read TGTGCCATCAGTGATCAAAGGGGGGGAGGGAATGAAAAACTGTTTTTT. Translation: CAISDQRGGGNEKLFF.

The chain joins TRBV25-1 to TRBJ1-6; D is possibly TRBD1 (5 bases). Trimming pared 6 bases from V and 9 bases from J, leaving 15 bases between. Germline assignment: CDR1 MGHDK and CDR2 SYGVNS. The CDR3 totals 14 residues. As DNA, the CDR3 is TGTGCCAGCAGCAGGGAAGCCTACACTTCACCCCTCCACTTT. Translated: CASSREAYTSPLHF.

This clonotype was observed at least ten times. CDR3 residues: CASKEGARETQYF. CDR3 coding DNA: TGTGCCAGCAAAGAGGGGGCCCGGGAGACCCAGTACTTC. This rearrangement joins TRBV12-3 or TRBV12-4 to TRBJ2-5, with 7 nucleotides matching TRBD1. The V and J ends lost 7 bases and 5 bases, in that order; junction bases with no gene match: 7. The CDR3 extends over 13 amino acids.

This clonotype has at least ten counts. This chain uses TRBV12-3 or TRBV12-4 with TRBJ2-1; 8 nucleotides match TRBD2. The CDR3 is 17 amino acids. J was trimmed by 6 bases and V by 2 bases; bases with no gene match: 12. For the CDR3, the DNA is TGTGCCAGCAGTTTAAGCAGACGGACTAGCATGGGCAATGAGCAGTTCTTC. It is translated as CASSLSRRTSMGNEQFF.

As for this clonotype: Just one base apart from a much larger clone, this may be a read error. V and J are TRBV5-1 and TRBJ2-1, with D unresolved. The V gene's germline CDR1 is SGHRS and CDR2 YFSETQ. The CDR3 is made up of 14 amino acids. In DNA form, the CDR3 reads TGCGTCAGCAGCTTGGCTCAGGTAGGCAATGAGCAGTTCTTC. Its translation is CVSSLAQVGNEQFF.

This clonotype was detected a few times. The chain is built from TRBV12-3 or TRBV12-4 and TRBJ1-3; D gene ambiguous. This CDR3 contains 19 residues. V lost 3 bases and J 0 bases, leaving 21 bases between the germline ends. This chain's CDR3 is CASSFPGGFKVFSGNTIYF. The CDR3 bases are TGTGCCAGCAGTTTTCCGGGCGGATTCAAAGTGTTCTCTGGAAACACCATATATTTT.

This chain joins TRBV6-5 and TRBJ2-2; maybe TRBD1 (7 bases). Germline-derived CDR1 and CDR2 are MNHEY and SVGAGI. Trimming shortened V by 9 bases and J by 0 bases, and 14 bases separated the two germline ends. CDR3 length: 15 residues. The CDR3 spells CARRLGGSNTGELFF. Here the CDR3 DNA reads TGTGCCAGAAGACTAGGGGGCTCGAACACCGGGGAGCTGTTTTTT.

Points on this clonotype: A much larger clone differs from this one at a single base, so this may be a read error. V usage is TRBV12-3 or TRBV12-4 and J usage is TRBJ2-3; no clear D. The CDR3 covers 15 residues. The CDR3 bases are TGTGCCATCAGTTTATCGGCCCGTAACACAGATACGCAGTATTTT. Its translation is CAISLSARNTDTQYF.

This clonotype has more than one count but fewer than ten. This chain joins TRBV12-3 or TRBV12-4 and TRBJ1-3; TRBD1 matches 11 bases. The V and J ends lost 10 bases and 8 bases, in that order; junction bases with no gene match: 4. The CDR3 is 12 amino acids. CDR3 in DNA: TGTGCCACTGGACAGGGGGCGGACACCATATATTTT. This codes for CATGQGADTIYF.

This clonotype has at least ten counts. The chain uses TRBV7-2 and TRBJ1-2; the D is unclear. Trimming took 4 bases from V and 2 from J, leaving 17 bases between them. Germline CDR1 is SGHTA and CDR2 is FQGNSA. CDR3 length equals 16 residues. CDR3 amino acids: CASSSPPFGQNYGYTF. CDR3 nucleotides: TGTGCCAGCAGCTCCCCACCTTTCGGGCAGAACTATGGCTACACCTTC.